This is a list of T cell receptor beta chains from one sample in a study of response to subunit inactivated influenza vaccine. TCRdb passed the RT-PCR reads through MiXCR, listing each CDR3 protein once. The sample gives around 570,000 distinct CDR3 sequences, around 11% of which show up once; approximately 9.9% is in the top ten. The data were also submitted as part of a second study, on T cells expressing NK-cell markers.

Sequencing used PBMCs from blood, obtained on the day of vaccination. These receptors were collected from a man in his forties or fifties who received an inactivated influenza vaccine. Each CDR3 is given with its conserved first and last residue. Each record gives: J gene, D gene, clone size, V gene, CDR3 DNA, CDR3 protein. D genes are given only for firm matches. Not all rows give a size; the values are once, few, many and, for expanded clones, a class.

TRBJ2-1,TRBD2,.,TRBV20-1,TGCAGTGCCCACCGACTAGCGGGGAGTCGGGATGAGCAGTTCTTC,CSAHRLAGSRDEQFF
TRBJ2-1,.,few,TRBV20-1,TGCAGTGCCCCCCGGGGCCCATACAATGAGCAGTTCTTC,CSAPRGPYNEQFF
TRBJ2-1,.,many,TRBV20-1,TGCAGTGCTAGAAGGATGGGCCATGAGCAGTTCTTC,CSARRMGHEQFF
TRBJ1-1,.,few,TRBV6-1,TGTGCCAGCACTCATTTGGGCGGTGAAGCTTTCTTT,CASTHLGGEAFF
TRBJ2-4,.,few,TRBV27,TGTGCCAGCAGTTTAGGGCCGATAGCCCCCGCGATACAGTACTTC,CASSLGPIAPAIQYF
TRBJ2-7,TRBD2,few,TRBV25-1,TGTGCCAGCAGTCCTCTGCGGGGGGATACATTCTACGAGCAGTACTTC,CASSPLRGDTFYEQYF
TRBJ1-2,.,.,TRBV12-3/TRBV12-4,TGTACCAGCAGCCGGAGGGGCTACACCTTC,CTSSRRGYTF
TRBJ2-1,TRBD1,few,TRBV7-2,TGTGCCAGCAGCGCCAGACAGGGGTCCCACAATGAGCAGTTCTTC,CASSARQGSHNEQFF
TRBJ1-5,.,.,TRBV5-6,TGTGCCAGCAGCTTGTGGGGTAGGGGCAATCAGCCCCAGCATTTT,CASSLWGRGNQPQHF
TRBJ2-7,.,.,TRBV3-1,TGTGCCAGCAGCCAACGGTGGAGGGAGCAGTACTTC,CASSQRWREQYF
TRBJ2-5,.,few,TRBV12-3/TRBV12-4,TGTGCCAGCATTCCCGGGACCAGTCAAGAGACCCAGTACTTC,CASIPGTSQETQYF
TRBJ1-6,.,.,TRBV6-5,TGTGCCAGCAGTTCCTCCGCCAGGGTGGAATCACCCCTCCACTTT,CASSSSARVESPLHF
TRBJ2-3,.,.,TRBV14,TGTGCCAGCAACGAACTTAGCACAGATACGCAGTATTTT,CASNELSTDTQYF
TRBJ2-5,TRBD1,few,TRBV7-8,TGTGCCAGCAGCCCCGATCTAGGAACAGGGGTCCAAGAGACCCAGTACTTC,CASSPDLGTGVQETQYF
TRBJ1-1,TRBD1,many,TRBV7-9,TGTGCCAGCAGGTCGGACAGGGGCTCCCCTGAAGCTTTCTTT,CASRSDRGSPEAFF
TRBJ1-1,.,few,TRBV11-1,TGTGCCAGCAGCTTAGCCGGGAGTCGGTTGAGGATGAACACTGAAGCTTTCTTT,CASSLAGSRLRMNTEAFF
TRBJ2-1,.,many,TRBV29-1,TGCAGCGTTGAGGGAGGTTCCCAAAGGGGGCAGTTCTTC,CSVEGGSQRGQFF
TRBJ2-7,TRBD2,.,TRBV20-1,TGCAGTGCTAGATTACGGCGGGAGATCGACGAGCAGTACTTC,CSARLRREIDEQYF
TRBJ2-2,.,many,TRBV27,TGTGCCAGCACCACTGGGGTTGTGGGGGAGCTGTTTTTT,CASTTGVVGELFF
TRBJ2-3,.,few,TRBV20-1,TGCAGTGGGGACGGGGGGCGAGACGCAGATACGCAGTATTTT,CSGDGGRDADTQYF
TRBJ1-1,.,.,TRBV6-2/TRBV6-3,TGTGCCAGCAGTTACTCGGTCAGGGACGCTTTCTTT,CASSYSVRDAFF
TRBJ2-1,.,.,TRBV24-1,TGTGCCACCAGTGATCACTTCGCCCCGCCTGAGCAGTTCTTC,CATSDHFAPPEQFF